The present TCR beta chain was sequenced within a study of T cells in Graves' hyperthyroidism and ophthalmopathy (dated by TCRdb to the late 2010s). Regarding the research as a whole: Peripheral blood samples were taken at the time of initial diagnosis, prior to any treatment. A discovery cohort of around 98 patients, approximately 44 with Graves' ophthalmopathy and 55 to 65 with stable Graves' hyperthyroidism, was used to find distinguishing TCR V-J signatures. Prospective prediction of ophthalmopathy was tested in an independent validation cohort of 18 to 20 hyperthyroidism patients and 15 to 17 patients who later progressed to ophthalmopathy. The 75 to 100 discovery patients were randomly divided into training and test sets at a 7:3 ratio. In more than 5 Graves' hyperthyroidism patients, the study also compared T-cell repertoires from thyroid tissue with T-cell repertoires from blood. After sampling, hyperthyroidism patients received methimazole starting at 30 mg daily, and ophthalmopathy patients received high-dose intravenous methylprednisolone. The paper describes TCR Vbeta CDR3 sequencing of roughly 130 peripheral blood samples, made up of some 42 ophthalmopathy patients, 70 to 80 hyperthyroidism patients and 17 progressor patients.

The TCR beta CDR3 regions were amplified from the RNA transcripts. A first-round RT-PCR of the TCR CDR3 used the HTBI primer set with the Qiagen OneStep RT-PCR kit. Libraries were constructed in a second round of multiplex PCR, after which size selection and purification were carried out. Sequencing of the libraries was done on an Illumina HiSeq2000 using paired-end 100 bp reads. In the source study's methods: SOAPnuke was used to process the raw data, with reads discarded if the reads contained adapters or uncalled bases, had a mean Phred below 15, or lacked an exact constant-primer or identifier match. High-quality paired reads were merged using COPE v1.2.5, and each unique nucleotide sequence was defined as a clonotype. Clonotypes were aligned to IMGT TRBV, TRBD and TRBJ reference segments using MiTCR v1.1. The analysis was restricted to V-J combinations with a frequency above 0.0001, which together covered roughly 99% of the repertoires. A TCS score was defined as the ratio of F50 (clonal expansion) to E x V (chaos), with BLOSUM62-based TCRdist applied between CDR3 peptides within each V-J. Welch's t-statistics and random forest reduced approximately 520 V-J features to 13, which were used in a naive Bayes classifier (R e1071). TCRdb passed the public sequencing reads through fastp at Q25 and MiXCR, retaining productive beta sequences. When rows share a CDR3 protein, they turn into one entry using the most common DNA and genes. For this entry, the V and J calls and clone size follow TCRdb and not the study's own pipeline. The sample yields about 420,000 distinct CDR3 sequences; around 16% were counted once. The ten most abundant clones make up 12% to 15% of the sample.

On the study overall, not on this receptor specifically: Ophthalmopathy was separated from stable hyperthyroidism by a 13 V-J signature model, with approximately 86% sensitivity and roughly 84% specificity obtained in cross-validation and 80%/75% obtained in testing. In validation, the model predicted progression to ophthalmopathy a median of about 6.8 months before onset, with approximately 68% sensitivity and roughly 79% specificity. Sample size was not statistically predetermined, and blinding of investigators to group allocation was not performed. Most expanded thyroid clonotypes (frequency above 0.001) were also found in blood, which suggests that blood repertoires may mirror thyroid immune responses.

Trimming removed 3 bases from V and 7 bases from J, leaving 16 bases between the germline ends. CDR1 is given as SGHDT and CDR2 as YYEEEE, both from the germline V gene. From the cysteine up to the phenylalanine, the CDR3 has a length of 14 residues. Only the CDR3 portion is preserved as DNA: 42 bases, with reading frame beginning at the first base. Graves' hyperthyroidism was defined as stable when no progression to ophthalmopathy occurred over 18 months of follow-up. Hyperthyroidism patients were aged 18 to 65 years and newly diagnosed, with disease duration of less than 2 months. The study excluded patients with uncontrolled infections, other autoimmune diseases, pregnancy or lactation. Clinical symptoms, serum thyroxine and TRAb, thyroid ultrasound, and orbital computed tomography formed the basis for the diagnoses. PBMCs were separated from roughly 10 ml of fresh peripheral blood using Ficoll-Paque density gradient centrifugation. Total RNA was extracted using Trizol reagent, and RNA quality was assessed on an Agilent 2100 Bioanalyzer.

This clonotype was recorded a few times. Which antigen it targets is not known. No qualities accompany the bases; no much larger clone lies one base away. Sequences were obtained from blood. This clonotype was sampled from a woman under 30 with Graves' hyperthyroidism. The chain is made from TRBV5-6 and TRBJ1-1; matching of 6 bases hints at TRBD1 as the D gene. DNA sequence: TGTGCCAGCAGCTCGAGGGACACTACATTTGAAGCTTTCTTT. This yields the protein CASSSRDTTFEAFF.